The source of this TCR beta chain is a study of shared clonotypes between healthy human individuals. The study, taken as a whole, reports: Expectations were that clonotype sharing among donors would be affected by sequencing depth. Larger richness was generally estimated for naive than memory subsets.

Worth noting for this clone: Antigen specificity is unknown.

The CDR3 runs to 15 residues. The germline V and J ends were trimmed by 5 bases and 7 bases, with 20 bases remaining between them. Germline CDR1 and CDR2: SEHNR and FQNEAQ (reference sequence). Sequencing was performed with immunoSEQ multiplex PCR; in TCRdb, only in-frame clones are kept and a portion is missing. The sample includes some 900,000 clones, around three quarters of them seen just once. The chain is built from TRBV7-9 and TRBJ1-2; D unclear. The sequenced material came from memory CD4+ T cells sorted from blood. The subset here: CD45RA-negative fraction. The receptor comes from a man aged 18 to 29 in good health. The CDR3, as DNA: TGTGCCAGCAGCGCTAGTAGGGCGGATGCGGTTGGCTACACCTTC. Its protein product is CASSASRADAVGYTF.